These 5 T cell receptor beta chains share one sample of origin, sequenced in a study of shared clonotypes between healthy human individuals. Sequencing used immunoSEQ multiplex PCR; TCRdb keeps in-frame clones, though not all of them. The sample consists of about 2.4 million clones, around nine tenths of them appearing once. The sample comprised naive CD4+ T cells sorted from blood. Subset described: CD45RA+ positively selected. These receptors all stem from a man younger than 35 in good health.

The rearrangement joins TRBV10-3 to TRBJ2-1; D is unresolved. This CDR3 region has 11 residues. From germline, CDR1 is ENHRY and CDR2 SYGVKD. With 4 bases removed from V and 12 bases from J, the gap between germline ends came to 10 bases. CDR3 sequence: CAISGSFGQFF. The CDR3 DNA is TGTGCCATCAGTGGCAGTTTCGGGCAGTTCTTC.

This chain uses TRBV28 with TRBJ2-6; D is unresolved. Germline assignment: CDR1 MDHEN and CDR2 SYDVKM. The V and J ends lost 6 bases and 0 bases respectively, with 9 bases between them. The length of the CDR3 is 15 residues. The CDR3 loop is CASSPPYSGANVLTF. The CDR3 DNA reads TGTGCCAGCAGCCCTCCGTACTCTGGGGCCAACGTCCTGACTTTC.

This clone was observed a single time. The same CDR3 can be traced to other DNA sequences in this sample. This sequence joins TRBV30 and TRBJ2-1; D is undetermined. The CDR3 spans 11 residues. Trimming shortened V by 0 bases and J by 11 bases, and 8 bases separated the two germline ends. Germline V gives CDR1 GTSNPN, CDR2 SVGIG (reference sequence). This chain's CDR3 is CAWSVEAQQFF. The CDR3, as DNA: TGTGCCTGGAGTGTAGAGGCTCAGCAGTTCTTC.

V is TRBV19 and J is TRBJ1-1; D call uncertain. This CDR3 is 16 amino acids long. Germline CDR1 and CDR2: LNHDA and SQIVND (reference sequence). V was cut by 2 bases and J by 3 bases, with 16 bases left in between. The chain's CDR3 is CASSIYKGPGDTEAFF. CDR3 in DNA: TGTGCCAGTAGTATATATAAAGGTCCTGGAGACACTGAAGCTTTCTTT. The full variable domain, its missing parts supplied by reference TRBV19 and TRBJ1-1, is DGGITQSPKYLFRKEGQNVTLSCEQNLNHDAMYWYRQDPGQGLRLIYYSQIVNDFQKGDIAEGYSVSREKKESFPLTVTSAQKNPTAFYLCASSIYKGPGDTEAFFGQGTRLTVV.

The chain carries TRBV4-1 and TRBJ1-3; D gene ambiguous. Per germline, CDR1 MGHRA and CDR2 YSYEKL. The CDR3 sequence is 17 residues long. Trimming removed 0 bases from V and 0 bases from J, with 12 bases in between. CDR3 in amino acids: CASSQDDFLSSGNTIYF. CDR3 sequence (DNA): TGCGCCAGCAGCCAAGATGACTTCTTGAGCTCTGGAAACACCATATATTTT.